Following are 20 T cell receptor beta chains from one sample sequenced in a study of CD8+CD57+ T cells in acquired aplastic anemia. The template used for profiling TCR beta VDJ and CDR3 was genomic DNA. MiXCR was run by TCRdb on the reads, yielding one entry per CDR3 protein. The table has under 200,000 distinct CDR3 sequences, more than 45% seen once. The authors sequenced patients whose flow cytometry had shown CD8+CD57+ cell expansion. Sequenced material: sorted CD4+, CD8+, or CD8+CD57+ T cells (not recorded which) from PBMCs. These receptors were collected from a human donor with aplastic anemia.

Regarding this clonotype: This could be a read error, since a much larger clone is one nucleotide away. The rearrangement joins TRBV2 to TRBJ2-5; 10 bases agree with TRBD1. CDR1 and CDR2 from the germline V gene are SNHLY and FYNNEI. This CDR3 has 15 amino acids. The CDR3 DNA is TGTGCCAGCAGCACGGGGGACAGGGGCCAAGGGACCCAGTACTTC. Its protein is CASSTGDRGQGTQYF.

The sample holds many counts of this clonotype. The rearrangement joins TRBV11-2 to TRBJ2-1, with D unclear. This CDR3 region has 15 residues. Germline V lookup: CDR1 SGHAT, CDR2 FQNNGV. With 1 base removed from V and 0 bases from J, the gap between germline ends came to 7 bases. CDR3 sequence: CASSLGLSSYNEQFF. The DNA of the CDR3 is TGTGCCAGCAGCTTAGGTTTGAGCTCCTACAATGAGCAGTTCTTC. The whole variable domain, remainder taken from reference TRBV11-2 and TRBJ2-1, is EAGVAQSPRYKIIEKRQSVAFWCNPISGHATLYWYQQILGQGPKLLIQFQNNGVVDDSQLPKDRFSAERLKGVDSTLKIQPAKLEDSAVYLCASSLGLSSYNEQFFGPGTRLTVL.

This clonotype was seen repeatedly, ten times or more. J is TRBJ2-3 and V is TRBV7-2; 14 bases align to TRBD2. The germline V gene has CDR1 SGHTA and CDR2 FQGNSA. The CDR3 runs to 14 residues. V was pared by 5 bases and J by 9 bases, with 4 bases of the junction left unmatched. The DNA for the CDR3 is TGTGCCAGCAGCCAGGGACTAGCGGGGGAGACGCAGTATTTT. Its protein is CASSQGLAGETQYF. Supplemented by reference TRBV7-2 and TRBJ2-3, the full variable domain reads GAGVSQSPSNKVTEKGKDVELRCDPISGHTALYWYRQSLGQGLEFLIYFQGNSAPDKSGLPSDRFSAERTGGSVSTLTIQRTQQEDSAVYLCASSQGLAGETQYFGPGTRLTVL.

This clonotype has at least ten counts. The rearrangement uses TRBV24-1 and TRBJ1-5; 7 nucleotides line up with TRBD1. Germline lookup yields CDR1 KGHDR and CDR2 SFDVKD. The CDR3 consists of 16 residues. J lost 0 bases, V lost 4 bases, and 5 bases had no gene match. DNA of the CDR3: TGTGCCACCAGTGACATGACAGGGAATAGCAATCAGCCCCAGCATTTT. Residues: CATSDMTGNSNQPQHF.

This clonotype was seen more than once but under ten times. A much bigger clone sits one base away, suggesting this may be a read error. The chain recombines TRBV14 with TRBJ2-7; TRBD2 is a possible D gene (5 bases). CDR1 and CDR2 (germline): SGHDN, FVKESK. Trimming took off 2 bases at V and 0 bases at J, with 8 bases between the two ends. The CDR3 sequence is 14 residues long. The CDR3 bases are TGTGCCAGCAGCCAATACGGGAACTCCTACGAGCAGTACTTC. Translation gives CASSQYGNSYEQYF.

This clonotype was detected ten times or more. In DNA, the CDR3 is TGTGCCAGCAGGACTACCTGGACGGTCTCTAGCACAGATACGCAGTATTTT. Amino acids: CASRTTWTVSSTDTQYF. The genes are TRBV2 and TRBJ2-3, with a possible D match to TRBD2 (5 bases). The germline V gene encodes CDR1 SNHLY and CDR2 FYNNEI. The CDR3 has 17 residues. The ends were cut back, 6 bases at V and 0 bases at J, with 19 bases in the middle.

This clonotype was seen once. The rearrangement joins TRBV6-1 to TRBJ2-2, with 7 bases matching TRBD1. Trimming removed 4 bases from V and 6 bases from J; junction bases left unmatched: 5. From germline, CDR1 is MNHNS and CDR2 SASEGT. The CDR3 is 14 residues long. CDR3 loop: CASSGDRYAGELFF. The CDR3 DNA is TGTGCCAGCAGTGGGGACAGATACGCCGGGGAGCTGTTTTTT.

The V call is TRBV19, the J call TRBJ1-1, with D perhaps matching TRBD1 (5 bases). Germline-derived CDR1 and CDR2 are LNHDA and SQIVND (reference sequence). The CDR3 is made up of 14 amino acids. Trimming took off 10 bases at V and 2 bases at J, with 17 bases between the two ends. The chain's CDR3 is CATHPGAVNTEAFF. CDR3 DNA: TGTGCCACTCACCCCGGGGCGGTTAACACTGAAGCTTTCTTT.

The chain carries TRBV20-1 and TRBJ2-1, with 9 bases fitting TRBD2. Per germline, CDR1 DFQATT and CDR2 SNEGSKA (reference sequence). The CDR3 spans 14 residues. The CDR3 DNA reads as TGCAGCGCAACCGGGACTAGCTTTGGCAATGAGCAGTTCTTC. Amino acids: CSATGTSFGNEQFF.

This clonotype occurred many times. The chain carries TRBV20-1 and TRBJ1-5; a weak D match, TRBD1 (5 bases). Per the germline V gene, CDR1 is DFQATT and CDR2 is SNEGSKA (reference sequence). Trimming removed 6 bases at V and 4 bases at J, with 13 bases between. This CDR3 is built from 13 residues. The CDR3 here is CSAGRGLNQPQHF. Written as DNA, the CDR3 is TGCAGTGCGGGACGGGGGTTAAATCAGCCCCAGCATTTT.

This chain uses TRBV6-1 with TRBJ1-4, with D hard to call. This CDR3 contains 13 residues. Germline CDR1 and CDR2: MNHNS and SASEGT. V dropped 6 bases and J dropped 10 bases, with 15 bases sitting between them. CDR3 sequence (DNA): TGTGCCAGCAGCCGCGCTGAAGAAGGAAAACTGTTTTTT. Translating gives CASSRAEEGKLFF.

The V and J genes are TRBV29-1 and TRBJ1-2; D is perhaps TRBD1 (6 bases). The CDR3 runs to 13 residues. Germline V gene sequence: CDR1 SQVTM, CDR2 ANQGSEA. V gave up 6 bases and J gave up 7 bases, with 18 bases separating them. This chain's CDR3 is CSVTTGRPGGYTF. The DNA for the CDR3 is TGCAGCGTCACTACAGGGAGGCCCGGTGGCTACACCTTC.

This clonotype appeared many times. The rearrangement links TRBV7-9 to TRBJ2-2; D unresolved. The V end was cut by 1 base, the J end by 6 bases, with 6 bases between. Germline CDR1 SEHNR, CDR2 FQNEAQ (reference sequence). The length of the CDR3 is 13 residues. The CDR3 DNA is TGTGCCAGCAGCTTAGGGTCGGCCGGGGAGCTGTTTTTT. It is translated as CASSLGSAGELFF. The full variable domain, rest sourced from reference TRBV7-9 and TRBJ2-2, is DTGVSQNPRHKITKRGQNVTFRCDPISEHNRLYWYRQTLGQGPEFLTYFQNEAQLEKSRLLSDRFSAERPKGSFSTLEIQRTEQGDSAMYLCASSLGSAGELFFGEGSRLTVL.

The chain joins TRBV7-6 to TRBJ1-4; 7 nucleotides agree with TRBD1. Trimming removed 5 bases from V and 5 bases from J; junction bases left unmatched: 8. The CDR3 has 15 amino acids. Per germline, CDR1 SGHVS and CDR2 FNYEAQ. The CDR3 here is CASSLGGTDNEKLFF. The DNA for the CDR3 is TGTGCCAGCAGCCTAGGGGGGACAGACAATGAAAAACTGTTTTTT.

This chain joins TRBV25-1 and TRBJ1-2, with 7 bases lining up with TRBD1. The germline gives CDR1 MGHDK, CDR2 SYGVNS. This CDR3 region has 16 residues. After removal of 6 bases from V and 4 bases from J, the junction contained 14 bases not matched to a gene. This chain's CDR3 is CASSVAGQAFLYGYTF. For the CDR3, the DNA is TGTGCCAGCAGCGTTGCAGGACAGGCCTTTCTCTATGGCTACACCTTC.

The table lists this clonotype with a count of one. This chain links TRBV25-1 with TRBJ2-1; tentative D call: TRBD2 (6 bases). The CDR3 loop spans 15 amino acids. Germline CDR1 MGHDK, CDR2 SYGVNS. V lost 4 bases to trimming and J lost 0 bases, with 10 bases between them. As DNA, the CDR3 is TGTGCCAGCAGTGCGACTAGTCTCTCCTACAATGAGCAGTTCTTC. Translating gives CASSATSLSYNEQFF. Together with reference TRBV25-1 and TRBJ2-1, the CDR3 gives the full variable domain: EADIYQTPRYLVIGTGKKITLECSQTMGHDKMYWYQQDPGMELHLIHYSYGVNSTEKGDLSSESTVSRIRTEHFPLTLESARPSHTSQYLCASSATSLSYNEQFFGPGTRLTVL.

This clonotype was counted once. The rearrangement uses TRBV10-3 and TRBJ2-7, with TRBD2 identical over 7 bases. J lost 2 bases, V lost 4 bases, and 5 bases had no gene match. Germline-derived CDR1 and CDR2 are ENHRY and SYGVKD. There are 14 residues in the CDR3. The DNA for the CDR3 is TGTGCCATCAGTGTGCGGACTAGGGCCTACGAGCAGTACGTC. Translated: CAISVRTRAYEQYV.

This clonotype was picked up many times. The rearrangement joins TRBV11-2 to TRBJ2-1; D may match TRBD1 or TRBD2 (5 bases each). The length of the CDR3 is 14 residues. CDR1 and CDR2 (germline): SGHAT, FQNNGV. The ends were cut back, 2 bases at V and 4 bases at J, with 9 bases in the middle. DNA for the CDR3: TGTGCCAGCAGCTTAAAGGGACCGTACAATGAGCAGTTCTTC. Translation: CASSLKGPYNEQFF.

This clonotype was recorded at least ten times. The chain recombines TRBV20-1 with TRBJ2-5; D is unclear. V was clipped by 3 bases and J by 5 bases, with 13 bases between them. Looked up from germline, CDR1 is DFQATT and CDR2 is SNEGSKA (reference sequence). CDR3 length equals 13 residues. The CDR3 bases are TGCAGTGCTAGTATAACAGTCGGGGAGACCCAGTACTTC. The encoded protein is CSASITVGETQYF.

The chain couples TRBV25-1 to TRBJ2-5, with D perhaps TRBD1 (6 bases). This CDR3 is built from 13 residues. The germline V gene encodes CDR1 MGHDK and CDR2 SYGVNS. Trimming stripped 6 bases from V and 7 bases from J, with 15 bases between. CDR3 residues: CASSATGPATQYF. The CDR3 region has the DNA TGTGCCAGCAGCGCAACAGGGCCGGCGACCCAGTACTTC.